Reported below is one T cell receptor beta chain. The sample comes from a study of blood T cell repertoires in COVID-19. Study in general: The United States, Italy and Spain provided the acute and convalescent COVID-19 samples. T cells, B-cell-depleted T cells, or PBMCs supplied cDNA or gDNA.

Enrollment of patients from Seattle took place during active infection, with longitudinal follow-up. Original processing notes: Amplification of reference gene primers was used by the study to estimate nucleated cell counts. Some clones are missing from TCRdb's copy, which holds only in-frame ones; the method was immunoSEQ multiplex PCR. That table gives V, J and clone size, and the DNA gave D and trimming. The sample has about 310,000 clones, roughly 90% seen once; the top ten hold less than 3.5%. Germline-derived CDR1 and CDR2 are SGHAT and FQNNGV. Trimming took 6 bases from V and 4 from J, leaving 9 bases between them. There are 12 residues in the CDR3.

Sequencing input: peripheral blood. This TCR was recovered from a woman in her thirties with COVID-19, enrolled during active disease. The chain uses TRBV11-2 and TRBJ1-1; D is ambiguous. The CDR3, as DNA: TGTGCCAGCAGAGAGGGAGGCACTGAAGCTTTCTTT. This sequence encodes CASREGGTEAFF.